The TCR beta chain under discussion was sequenced for a study of cytomegalovirus exposure and HLA in healthy donors (dated by TCRdb to between 2016 and 2019). Concerning the study at large: An earlier analysis of several hundred of the donors reported 250 to 300 Gb of sequence data and some 120 million unique TCR beta sequences from about 200 million T cells. An early release that covered about 640 HLA-typed donors contained approximately 300 gigabases of sequencing data and tens of millions of unique TCR sequences. Among the approximately 400 genotyped donors, approximately 81% belonged to the genetic ancestry cluster associated with self-reported Caucasian donors. The study was designed to test whether signatures of past pathogen exposure could be identified by cataloging public T cell receptors. The T cell repertoires of around 670 subjects were profiled by immunosequencing and related to cytomegalovirus serostatus. In addition to the first cohort of roughly 700 subjects, a separate validation cohort of approximately 130 different subjects was used. The study combined high-throughput TCR immunosequencing, statistical association of individual TCRs with disease status, and machine learning to predict cytomegalovirus infection status. A later analysis re-examined previously published TCR beta repertoires from 600 to 700 donors and added high-resolution HLA genotyping to investigate patterns of TCR occurrence. Rather than drawing on any new phenotypic data, the later analysis identified candidate immune exposures from TCR beta sequences and the way those sequences occurred across donors. An earlier analysis of some 500 of the donors used high-throughput TCR beta sequencing to judge whether each TCR beta V gene segment behaved as functional or pseudogenic. Donor age, sex, ethnicity and CMV serostatus were compiled alongside the repertoire data. A later genetic analysis took genome-wide SNP genotypes for about three fifths of the 666 donors and used that subset as a discovery cohort. All discovery cohort repertoires had been generated on a single sequencing platform. Class I and class II HLA loci were covered by the typing at four-digit resolution. Typing coverage differed by locus: A, B, C, DRB1 and DQB1 were typed in roughly 629-640 donors, DQA1 in approximately 520, DPA1 in 600 to 610, and DPB1 in 450 to 490. Roughly 5 DR-DQ haplotypes were handled as single units for association and clustering, since linkage in the cohort was strong. Across some 400 genotyped donors of the cohort, an average of about 200,000 unique TCR beta nucleotide sequences per donor were sequenced, and approximately 19% of those sequences were non-productive. Paper-wide results and their limitations: The sequencing pipeline was judged likely to have produced a cluster of highly shared sequence variants as a technical artifact. In a later genetic analysis, fewer N-insertions in productive TCRs were reported among donors in an Asian-associated ancestry cluster than the roughly 640-donor mean. The presence/absence analyses assumed that sequencing depth was roughly uniform across donors, and that assumption may not be true. In a later analysis, about 17,000 TCR beta sequences were associated with specific HLA alleles at a false discovery rate of 0.05. An earlier analysis of roughly 570 of the donors showed that most TCR beta V segments appeared in productive rearrangements either about 87% or about 30% of the time, which broadly matched IMGT annotations. Most TCR sequences were seen in very few donors, while some public TCRs were found in many individuals. Several of the top co-occurrence clusters appeared to be linked to parvovirus B19, influenza, CMV and Epstein-Barr virus, according to a later analysis. For the cohort, immune exposure information was limited to CMV serostatus. Because HLA typing was unavailable for some donors at each locus, only the typed subset was used in association tests. A later analysis found that most CMV-associated TCR beta chains appeared HLA-restricted, with HLA associations seemingly driven largely by CMV exposure. The authors suggested that the approach could potentially be generalized to other disease states and immunological phenotypes. Assigning TCR associations to individual alleles was difficult when HLA alleles, especially DR and DQ, strongly co-occurred. In both the original and validation cohorts, the classifier was reported to diagnose cytomegalovirus status with high specificity and sensitivity. In a later genetic analysis, a missense DCLRE1C variant was associated with V-gene and J-gene trimming of TCR beta chains, and the association was replicated in an independent cohort. Compared with equally common non-associated chains, HLA-associated TCR beta chains in a later analysis were more clonally expanded and had lower generation probabilities. Only TCR beta chains were sequenced in this cohort, and the absence of alpha or paired-chain data limited detectable features. The earlier analysis of 587 of the donors excluded over 15 rarely observed V segments, including chromosome 9 orphons, because counts were too low. A further reported finding was that TCR beta sequences accurately predicted the HLA-A and HLA-B alleles for most subjects in the first cohort. The 87-base-pair reads could not distinguish some IMGT-functional V segments, including TRBV6-2 and TRBV6-3, so those segments were excluded. A total of fewer than 200 TCR beta chains were listed by the study as associated with cytomegalovirus. Correlated functional status among segregating V segments might reflect linkage disequilibrium, but an unknown experimental factor could not be ruled out. According to a later analysis, TCR association rates differed among HLA loci, with DRB1 alleles showing the most associated TCRs and HLA-C alleles showing the fewest. In vitro tests confirmed that a few of the cytomegalovirus-associated TCR beta chains recognize cytomegalovirus antigens.

Library preparation employed the immunoSEQ multiplex PCR assay. The multiplex PCR relied on a mix of 60 forward primers for TCR Vbeta segments and 13 reverse primers for TCR Jbeta segments. The CDR3 region of rearranged TCR beta genes was amplified from genomic DNA with a multiplex PCR assay. On the Illumina HiSeq System, the amplified TCR beta libraries were sequenced as 87-base-pair reads. The paper's processing steps were these. A later analysis counted about 76 million unique TCR beta chains across the 666 repertoires, and roughly 9.9 million of these chains were shared by at least two donors. A nearest-neighbor algorithm error-corrected the raw reads and collapsed the reads into unique sequences, merging closely related sequences to remove PCR and sequencing errors. V, D and J gene segments were assigned by aligning CDR3 sequences to IMGT reference sequences. For a sequence to be retained, at least a six-nucleotide match to both a V gene segment and a J gene segment was required. Rearrangements were called productive when the CDR3 lacked stop codons and stayed in frame with V and J; all others were non-productive. CDR3 was defined according to IMGT convention as the region running from the second conserved V-encoded cysteine to the conserved J-encoded phenylalanine. In an earlier analysis of more than 550 of the donors, sequences lacking an unambiguous match to a single V gene segment were excluded. In an earlier analysis of 450 to 750 of the donors, a V segment was called functional when productive rearrangements were above 56.7%, and segregating when the standard deviation between donors exceeded 5%. To diagnose cytomegalovirus status from the catalog of TCR beta chain sequences, a statistical classification framework was built. V and J gene assignment, in a later analysis, came from comparing TCR nucleotide sequences with IMGT/GENE-DB human TR gene sequences. The TCRdist pipeline was used in a later analysis to assign CDR3 sequences and most-parsimonious VDJ recombination scenarios. In a later analysis, each TCR beta chain was defined by its CDR3 amino acid sequence together with its V-gene family, and reads lacking a unique V-gene family were excluded. To address suspected cross-contamination and a sequencing artifact, a later analysis removed over 500 highly shared, low-generation-probability nucleotide sequences. In a later analysis, a clonal expansion index for each public chain was calculated from normalized within-repertoire ranks of inferred template counts. In a later analysis, generation probabilities were computed using a VDJ recombination model fitted to out-of-frame rearrangements, and the results were checked against IGoR. A later analysis scored TCR-TCR, TCR-HLA and TCR-CMV co-occurrence with hypergeometric tests, applying a repertoire-size bias correction to TCR pairs. In a later analysis, false discovery rates were estimated by permuting HLA or CMV assignments 20 times. In a later analysis, co-occurring TCRs were grouped with DBSCAN, and TCRdist sequence similarity was added when clustering was performed within HLA-allele-positive subsets. Repertoires with fewer than 30,000 or more than 120,000 public chains, plus five repertoires with anomalous nucleotide sharing, were excluded from co-occurrence clustering. Drawn from immuneACCESS, this table holds only the in-frame rearrangements with V and J called that TCRdb kept. Clones are partly lost; checked studies trace under half to an unresolved V gene and leave the rest unexplained. That table is the source of V, J and clone size, and D and trimming were worked out from the DNA. The sample data list roughly 100,000 clones, and around 80% of these were observed just once. 6.5% to 7% of the sample rests with the top ten.

V loses 5 bases at its end and J loses 2 bases; junction bases beyond the gene matches: 4. There are 15 amino acids in the CDR3, from cysteine to phenylalanine inclusive. Of the read, only the CDR3 DNA is kept; its 45 bases are in frame from base 1. In the germline V gene (reference sequence), CDR1 corresponds to LNHDA and CDR2 to SQIVND. The cohort was made up of under 800 healthy bone marrow donors. At the time of sampling, all cohort members were nominally healthy, though unrecorded immune exposures were likely present. The donor tested CMV seropositive and was one of the 289 seropositive cohort members. Every donor gave a peripheral blood sample, and the peripheral blood mononuclear cells from that sample were used for TCR beta sequencing. Genomic DNA extraction from the blood cell samples was performed with the Qiagen DNeasy Blood Extraction Kit. Points on this clone: No cognate antigen has been identified for it. Base qualities were left out, and no much larger clone turns up one base away.

The receptor was isolated from a man aged 25-45 years in good health and CMV-seropositive. Material for sequencing was PBMCs. The rearrangement combines TRBV19 with TRBJ2-2, and 8 bases in between align with TRBD1. The DNA sequence follows: TGTGCCAGTAGTCAGGACAGGGTAAACACCGGGGAGCTGTTTTTT. Translated, this gives CASSQDRVNTGELFF.